This T cell receptor beta chain is from a study of T cells after yellow fever vaccination. Points from the study as a whole: Highly abundant clonotypes carried over from the bulk population could end up in FACS-sorted repertoires as contaminants. Primary-vaccination clones mostly resurfaced post-booster (about 96% CD4, about 87% CD8).

Concerning this clonotype itself: Its antigen is unknown.

TCRdb reanalysed the 5' RACE reads using MiXCR and keeps one entry per CDR3 protein. In the table there are 450,000 to 600,000 distinct CDR3 sequences, roughly 14% of which are singletons. This clonotype was sampled from a young man who received the YFV17D yellow fever vaccine. The sample in question was PBMCs, obtained on the day of the yellow fever booster vaccination.

The CDR3, as DNA: TGTGCCACCAGCACCCCGACTCGGGAGACGCAGTATTTT. Translating it yields CATSTPTRETQYF. The rearrangement joins TRBV15 to TRBJ2-3, with D possibly being TRBD2 (6 bases). The CDR3 contains 13 residues. Germline V CDR1 and CDR2: LNHNV, YYDKDF (reference sequence). The ends were cut back, 4 bases at V and 9 bases at J, with 14 bases in the middle. Based on the CDR3 plus reference TRBV15 and TRBJ2-3, the full variable domain is DAMVIQNPRYQVTQFGKPVTLSCSQTLNHNVMYWYQQKSSQAPKLLFHYYDKDFNNEADTPDNFQSRRPNTSFCFLDIRSPGLGDTAMYLCATSTPTRETQYFGPGTRLTVL.